This T cell receptor (beta chain) was observed in a study of PD-1 blockade in classical Hodgkin lymphoma. At the level of the study: Administration of nivolumab to patients was at 3 mg/kg intravenously every 2 weeks. Study outcomes and limitations: Still unresolved is the cause of the repertoire differences, which may be disease activity or prior therapy. When nivolumab was started under 1 year after ASCT, patients were excluded. Relapsed/refractory patients reportedly had lower baseline diversity than newly diagnosed patients.

The V and J ends lost 2 bases and 4 bases respectively, with 8 bases between them. The CDR3 consists of 13 residues. The germline V gene encodes CDR1 MNHNY and CDR2 SVGAGI (reference sequence). Exposure to brentuximab vedotin varied, and each patient had relapsed following autologous stem cell transplantation. Measured with immunoSEQ multiplex PCR; TCRdb has only the in-frame clones, and not every one. The sample consists of approximately 160,000 clones, about 81% of them appearing once. A remark on this clone: Its antigen is currently unknown.

This chain joins TRBV6-6 and TRBJ1-1; TRBD1 is a possible D gene (5 bases). The sample consisted of peripheral blood mononuclear cells (PBMCs), taken before the second cycle of nivolumab. The TCR was taken from a human donor with classical Hodgkin lymphoma. The CDR3 DNA sequence: TGTGCCAGCAGTTACGGCAGGGTCACTGAAGCTTTCTTT. Its protein product is CASSYGRVTEAFF.